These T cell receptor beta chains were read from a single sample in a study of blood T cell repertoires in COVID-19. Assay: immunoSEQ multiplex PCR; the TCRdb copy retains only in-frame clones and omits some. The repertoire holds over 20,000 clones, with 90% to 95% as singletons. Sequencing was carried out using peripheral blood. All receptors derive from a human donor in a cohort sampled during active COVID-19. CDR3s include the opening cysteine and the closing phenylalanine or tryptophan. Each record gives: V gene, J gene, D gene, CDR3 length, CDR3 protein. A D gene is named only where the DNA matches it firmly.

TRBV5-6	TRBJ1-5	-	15	CASSSVRTGNQPQHF
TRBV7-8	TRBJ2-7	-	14	CASSLARGEYEQYF
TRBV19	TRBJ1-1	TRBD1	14	CASRDREVNTEAFF
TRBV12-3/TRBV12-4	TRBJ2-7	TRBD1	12	CASSLQGAKQYF
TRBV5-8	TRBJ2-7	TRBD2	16	CASSFTSGRTSYEQYF
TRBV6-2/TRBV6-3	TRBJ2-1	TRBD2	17	CASSYSPTLAGRDEQFF
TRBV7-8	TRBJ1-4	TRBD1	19	CASSYGYQLTGGREEKLFF
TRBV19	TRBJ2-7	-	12	CASSMAGYEQYF
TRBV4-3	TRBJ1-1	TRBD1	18	CASSQYLTGGTRDTEAFF
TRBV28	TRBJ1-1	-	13	CASSLTEDTEAFF
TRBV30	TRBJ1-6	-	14	CAWSVPGSNSPLHF
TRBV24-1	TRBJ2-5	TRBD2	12	CATSWEGETQYF
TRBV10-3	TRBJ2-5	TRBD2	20	CAISESLGWTSGEYQETQYF
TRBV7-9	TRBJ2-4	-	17	CASSSHAHQGAKNIQYF
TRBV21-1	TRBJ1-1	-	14	CASSKGEVNTEAFF
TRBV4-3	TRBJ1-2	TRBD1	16	CASSQEPAGGTYGYTF
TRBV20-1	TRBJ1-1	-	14	CSASRGPENTEAFF
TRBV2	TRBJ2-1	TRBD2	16	CASSERGGGAYNEQFF
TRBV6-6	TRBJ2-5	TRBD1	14	CASTLTGVFETQYF
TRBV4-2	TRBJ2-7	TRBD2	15	CASSQGSGGWYEQYF